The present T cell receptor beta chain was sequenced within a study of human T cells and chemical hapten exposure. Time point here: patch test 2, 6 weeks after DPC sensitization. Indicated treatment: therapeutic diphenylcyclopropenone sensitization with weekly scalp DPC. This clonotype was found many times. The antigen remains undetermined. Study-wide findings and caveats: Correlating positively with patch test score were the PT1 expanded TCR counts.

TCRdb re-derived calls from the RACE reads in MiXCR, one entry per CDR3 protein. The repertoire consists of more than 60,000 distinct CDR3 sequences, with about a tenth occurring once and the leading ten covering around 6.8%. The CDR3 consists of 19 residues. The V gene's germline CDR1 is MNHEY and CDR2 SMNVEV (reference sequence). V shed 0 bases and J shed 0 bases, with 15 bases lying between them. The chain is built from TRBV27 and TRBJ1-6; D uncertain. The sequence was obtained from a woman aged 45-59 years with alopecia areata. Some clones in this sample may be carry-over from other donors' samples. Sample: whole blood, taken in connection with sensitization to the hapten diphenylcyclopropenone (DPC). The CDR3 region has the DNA TGTGCCAGCAGTTTATCGACGGACTTTAGAAGCTCCTATAATTCACCCCTCCACTTT. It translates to CASSLSTDFRSSYNSPLHF.